The rows below give T cell receptor beta chains drawn from one sample of a study of cytomegalovirus exposure and HLA in healthy donors. The assay was immunoSEQ multiplex PCR, and TCRdb's table has in-frame clones only and misses some. Here the sample spans approximately 120,000 clones, around four fifths being singletons. Sequencing was carried out using PBMCs. The receptors come from a woman in her 50s in good health and CMV-seropositive. The CDR3 runs from the conserved cysteine through the conserved F or W.

j_call	v_call	cdr3_aa
TRBJ1-2	TRBV7-9	CASSFTGTGGYGYTF
TRBJ1-4	TRBV18	CASSGTGKTSFGKLFF
TRBJ1-5	TRBV25-1	CASSVASEEPQHF
TRBJ2-4	TRBV2	CASSVGGDAKNIQYF
TRBJ2-3	TRBV18	CASSPLPGYYSSTDTQYF
TRBJ1-1	TRBV7-8	CASSLDETTEAFF
TRBJ2-3	TRBV19	CASTQGVGTDTQYF
TRBJ1-2	TRBV4-3	CASSQSRGPTNYGYTF
-	TRBV10-3	CATRSSYEQYF
TRBJ1-2	TRBV6-5	CASSLSGDYGYTF
TRBJ1-2	TRBV25-1	CASSESGGGYTF
TRBJ2-1	TRBV7-2	CASTHPGLAAYNEQFF
TRBJ1-4	TRBV6-1	CASMELTGFEKLFF
TRBJ1-4	TRBV18	CASSVGPSAEKLFF
TRBJ2-5	TRBV6-6	CASSPEYRGQETQYF
TRBJ2-1	TRBV6-5	CASSYLAGSYNEQFF
TRBJ2-1	TRBV7-3	CASSKLAGTYNEQFF
TRBJ1-5	TRBV4-1	CASSQVVSVRGTSNQPQHF
TRBJ2-1	TRBV29-1	CSVTGQGIYNEQFF
TRBJ2-7	TRBV7-2	CASSRTTEQYF
TRBJ2-7	TRBV7-9	CASSLEVGRMEYEQYF
TRBJ1-6	TRBV6-6	CASSPETGVSPLHF
TRBJ1-3	TRBV7-9	CASSDRVAGNTIYF
TRBJ1-5	TRBV7-6	CASSPIPGIFNQPQHF
TRBJ2-1	TRBV13	CASSLAAPGIEQFF
TRBJ2-1	TRBV27	CASSLRISSYNEQFF